One sample yielded the 4 T cell receptor beta chains listed below, sequenced in a study of OX40 agonist ivuxolimab in advanced cancers. Clones were read by immunoSEQ multiplex PCR, and TCRdb kept only the in-frame ones, dropping some. The profile shows around 88,000 clones, about 92% of them singletons. Sequencing was performed on CD4+ or CD8+ T cells sorted from blood, taken in a trial of the OX40 agonist ivuxolimab. These receptors were obtained from an adult with an advanced solid tumor such as melanoma, head and neck, liver or kidney cancer.

The chain links TRBV7-9 to TRBJ2-7; D is undetermined. V was shortened by 5 bases and J by 2 bases, with 7 bases between the two germline ends. The CDR3 has 12 amino acids. CDR1 and CDR2 (germline): SEHNR, FQNEAQ (reference sequence). The CDR3, as DNA: TGTGCCAGCAGCCTAGAGACCTACGAGCAGTACTTC. It codes for CASSLETYEQYF.

The gene calls are TRBV2 and TRBJ2-5, with 8 bases fitting TRBD1. From germline, CDR1 is SNHLY and CDR2 FYNNEI. V lost 6 bases, J lost 2 bases, and 11 bases stayed unmatched. This CDR3 is 16 amino acids long. CDR3 protein: CASSVGGQGHQETQYF. The CDR3 bases are TGTGCCAGCAGCGTCGGAGGACAGGGCCATCAAGAGACCCAGTACTTC.

V gene TRBV19 combines with J gene TRBJ1-2; possible D gene TRBD1, 6 bases. This CDR3 is built from 15 residues. Germline CDR1 reads LNHDA; CDR2 reads SQIVND (reference sequence). The V and J ends lost 7 bases and 0 bases respectively, with 15 bases between them. The CDR3 loop is CASKEQGQANYGYTF. The CDR3 bases are TGTGCCAGTAAGGAGCAGGGGCAAGCTAACTATGGCTACACCTTC.

This clone was detected only a few times. This rearrangement joins TRBV7-3 to TRBJ2-5; D gene uncertain. The CDR3 extends over 14 amino acids. V lost 5 bases and J lost 5, with 15 bases in between. The germline V gene has CDR1 SGHTA and CDR2 FQGTGA. CDR3 residues: CASSPGPDGETQYF. DNA of the CDR3: TGTGCCAGCAGCCCCGGGCCAGATGGGGAGACCCAGTACTTC.